This T cell receptor beta chain emerged from a study of identifying expanded T cells in peripheral blood. Study-level points and caveats: Variance in clone template counts between approximately 2-week samples significantly increased with total template count across all healthy donors. Technical replicates showed approximately 1.2 changed clones; approximately 2 weeks roughly 16; four weeks 19.

The CDR3 is 17 residues long. Germline V gene sequence: CDR1 LNHDA, CDR2 SQIVND (reference sequence). The ends lost 3 bases at V and 2 bases at J; junction bases unmatched: 9. On this clone: Its antigen is unidentified.

Healthy donors had no documented immune events, such as infections, while sampled. Sequencing was performed with immunoSEQ multiplex PCR; in TCRdb, only in-frame clones are kept and a portion is missing. The repertoire holds roughly 100,000 clones, with 88% as singletons. The TCR sequence derives from a person aged 18 to 75 in good health. The chain links TRBV19 to TRBJ1-5, with 8 bases lining up with TRBD1. The material sequenced was blood. CDR3 region: CASSISGGGQGNQPQHF. CDR3 nucleotides: TGTGCCAGTAGTATCTCGGGAGGGGGACAGGGCAATCAGCCCCAGCATTTT.